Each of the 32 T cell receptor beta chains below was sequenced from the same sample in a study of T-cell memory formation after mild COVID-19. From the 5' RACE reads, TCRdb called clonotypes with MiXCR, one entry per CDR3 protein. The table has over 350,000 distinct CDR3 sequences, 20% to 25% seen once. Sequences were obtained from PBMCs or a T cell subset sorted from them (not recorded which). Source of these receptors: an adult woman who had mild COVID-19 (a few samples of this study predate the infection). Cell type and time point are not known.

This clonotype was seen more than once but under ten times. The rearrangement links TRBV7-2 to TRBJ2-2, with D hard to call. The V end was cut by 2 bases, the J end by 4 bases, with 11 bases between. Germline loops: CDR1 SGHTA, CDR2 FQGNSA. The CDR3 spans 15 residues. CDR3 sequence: CASSLNRVGTGELFF. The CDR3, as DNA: TGTGCCAGCAGCTTAAACCGGGTTGGCACCGGGGAGCTGTTTTTT.

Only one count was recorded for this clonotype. Written as DNA, the CDR3 is TGTGCCAGCAGTTACGGGAGCCTAGCGGGAAGGTGGAATGAGCAGTTCTTC. Encoded protein: CASSYGSLAGRWNEQFF. This chain links TRBV6-2 or TRBV6-3 with TRBJ2-1, with TRBD2 matching over 9 bases. Trimming cost V 2 bases and J 7 bases; bases outside gene matches: 12. CDR3 length: 17 residues. Germline values: CDR1 MNHEY, CDR2 SVGEGT.

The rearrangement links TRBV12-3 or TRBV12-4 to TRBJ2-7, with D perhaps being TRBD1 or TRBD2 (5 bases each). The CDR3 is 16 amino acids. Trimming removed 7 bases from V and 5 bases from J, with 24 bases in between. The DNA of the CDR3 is TGTGCCAGCAAGTTCTCACGGGGCGGCGGAGTGCACGAGCAGTACTTC. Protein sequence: CASKFSRGGGVHEQYF.

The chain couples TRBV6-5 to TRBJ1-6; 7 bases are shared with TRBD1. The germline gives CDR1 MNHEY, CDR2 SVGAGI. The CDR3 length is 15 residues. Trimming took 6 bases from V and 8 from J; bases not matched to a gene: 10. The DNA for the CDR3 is TGTGCCAGCAGGGACAGAGGGGGCCGGTATTCACCCCTCCACTTT. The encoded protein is CASRDRGGRYSPLHF.

The CDR3 loop is CSAKGQVLAGYTF. The CDR3 nucleotides read TGCAGTGCCAAGGGACAGGTTCTCGCTGGCTACACCTTC. This chain links TRBV20-1 with TRBJ1-2; 8 positions match TRBD1. The germline V gene has CDR1 DFQATT and CDR2 SNEGSKA (reference sequence). V trimming: 6 bases; J trimming: 7 bases; junction bases outside the gene matches: 10. The length of the CDR3 is 13 residues.

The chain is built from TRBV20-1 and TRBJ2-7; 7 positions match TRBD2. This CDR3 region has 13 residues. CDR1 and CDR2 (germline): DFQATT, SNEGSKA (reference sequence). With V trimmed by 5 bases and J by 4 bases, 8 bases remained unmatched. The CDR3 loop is CSAPPGSGYEQYF. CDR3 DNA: TGCAGTGCTCCTCCGGGTAGCGGGTACGAGCAGTACTTC.

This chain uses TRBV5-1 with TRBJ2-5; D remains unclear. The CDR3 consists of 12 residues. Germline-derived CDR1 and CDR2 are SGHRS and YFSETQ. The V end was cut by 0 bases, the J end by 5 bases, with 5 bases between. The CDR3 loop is CASSLASETQYF. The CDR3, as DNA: TGCGCCAGCAGCTTGGCCTCCGAGACCCAGTACTTC.

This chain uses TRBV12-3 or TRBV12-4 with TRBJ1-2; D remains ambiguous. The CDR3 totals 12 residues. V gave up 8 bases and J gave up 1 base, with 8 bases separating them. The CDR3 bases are TGTGCCAGCGGCGGGCTTAACTATGGCTACACCTTC. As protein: CASGGLNYGYTF.

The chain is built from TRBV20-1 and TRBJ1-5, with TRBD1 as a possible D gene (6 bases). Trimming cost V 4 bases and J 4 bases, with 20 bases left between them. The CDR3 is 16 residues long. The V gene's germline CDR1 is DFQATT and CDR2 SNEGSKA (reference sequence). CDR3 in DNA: TGCAGTGCTATGGACAGTCGGAGGTTGGTAAATCAGCCCCAGCATTTT. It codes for CSAMDSRRLVNQPQHF.

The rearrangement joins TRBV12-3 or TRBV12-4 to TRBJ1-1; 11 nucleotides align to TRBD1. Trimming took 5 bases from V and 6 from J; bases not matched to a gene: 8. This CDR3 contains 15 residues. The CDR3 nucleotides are TGTGCCAGCAGTGGACAGGGGGCCGTTCGCGCTGAAGCTTTCTTT. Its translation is CASSGQGAVRAEAFF.

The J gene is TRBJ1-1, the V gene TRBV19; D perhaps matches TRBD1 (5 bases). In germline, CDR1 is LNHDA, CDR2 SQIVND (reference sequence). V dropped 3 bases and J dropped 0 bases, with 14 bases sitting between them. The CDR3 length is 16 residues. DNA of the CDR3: TGTGCCAGTAGTATTAGTGGTAGACAGATGAACACTGAAGCTTTCTTT. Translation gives CASSISGRQMNTEAFF.

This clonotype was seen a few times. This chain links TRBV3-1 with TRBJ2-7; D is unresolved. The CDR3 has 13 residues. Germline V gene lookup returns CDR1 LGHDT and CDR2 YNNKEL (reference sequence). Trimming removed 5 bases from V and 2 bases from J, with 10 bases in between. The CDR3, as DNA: TGTGCCAGCAGCAAACACGGGCCCTACGAGCAGTACTTC. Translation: CASSKHGPYEQYF.

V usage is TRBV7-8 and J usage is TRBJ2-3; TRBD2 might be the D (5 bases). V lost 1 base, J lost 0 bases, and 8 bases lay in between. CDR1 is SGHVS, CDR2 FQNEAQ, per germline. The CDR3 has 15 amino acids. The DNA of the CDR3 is TGTGCCAGCAGCTTAGAGCGGTGGAGCACAGATACGCAGTATTTT. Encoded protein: CASSLERWSTDTQYF.

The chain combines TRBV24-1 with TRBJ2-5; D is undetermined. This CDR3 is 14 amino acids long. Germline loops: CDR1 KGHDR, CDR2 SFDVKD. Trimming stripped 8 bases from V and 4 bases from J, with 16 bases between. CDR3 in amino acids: CATIRPVGSETQYF. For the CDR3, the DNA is TGTGCCACCATTCGTCCGGTGGGGTCAGAGACCCAGTACTTC.

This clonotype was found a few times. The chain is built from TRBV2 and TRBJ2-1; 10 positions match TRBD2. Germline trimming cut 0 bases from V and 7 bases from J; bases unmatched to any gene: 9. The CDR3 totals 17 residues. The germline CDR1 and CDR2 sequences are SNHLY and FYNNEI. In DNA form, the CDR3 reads TGTGCCAGCAGTGAAGCGGGTCCAGCGGGAGGGCCTAATGAGCAGTTCTTC. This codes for CASSEAGPAGGPNEQFF.

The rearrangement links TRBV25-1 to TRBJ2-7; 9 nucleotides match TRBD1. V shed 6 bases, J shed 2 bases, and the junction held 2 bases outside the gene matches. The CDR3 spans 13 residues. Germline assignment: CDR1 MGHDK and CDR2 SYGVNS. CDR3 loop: CASRRQGAYEQYF. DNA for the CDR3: TGTGCCAGCAGAAGACAGGGGGCCTACGAGCAGTACTTC.

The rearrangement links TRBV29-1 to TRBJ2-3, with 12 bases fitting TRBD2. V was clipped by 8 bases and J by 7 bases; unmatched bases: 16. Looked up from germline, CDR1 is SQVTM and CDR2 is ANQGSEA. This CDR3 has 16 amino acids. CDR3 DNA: TGCAGCAGCTCTAGCGGGGGGGCCAGTTTTCGAAATACGCAGTATTTT. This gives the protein CSSSSGGASFRNTQYF.

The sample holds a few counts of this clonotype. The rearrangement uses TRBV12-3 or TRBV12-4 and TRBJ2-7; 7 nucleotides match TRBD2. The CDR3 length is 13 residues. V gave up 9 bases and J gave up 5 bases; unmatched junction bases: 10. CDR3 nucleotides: TGTGCCAGTTCGTACCGGGGGGATAACGAGCAGTACTTC. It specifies CASSYRGDNEQYF.

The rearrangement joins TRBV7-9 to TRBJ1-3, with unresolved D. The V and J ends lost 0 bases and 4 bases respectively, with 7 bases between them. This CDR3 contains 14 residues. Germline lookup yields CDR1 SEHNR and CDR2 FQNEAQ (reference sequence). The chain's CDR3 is CASSLAPGGNTIYF. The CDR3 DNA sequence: TGTGCCAGCAGCTTAGCACCCGGAGGAAACACCATATATTTT. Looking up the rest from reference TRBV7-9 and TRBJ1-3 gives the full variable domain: DTGVSQNPRHKITKRGQNVTFRCDPISEHNRLYWYRQTLGQGPEFLTYFQNEAQLEKSRLLSDRFSAERPKGSFSTLEIQRTEQGDSAMYLCASSLAPGGNTIYFGEGSWLTVV.

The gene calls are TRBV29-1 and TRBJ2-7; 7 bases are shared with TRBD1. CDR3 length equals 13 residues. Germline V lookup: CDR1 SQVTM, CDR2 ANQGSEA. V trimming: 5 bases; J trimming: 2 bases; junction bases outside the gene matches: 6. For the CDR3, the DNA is TGCAGCGTTCTCACAGGGGAAGCCTACGAGCAGTACTTC. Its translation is CSVLTGEAYEQYF.

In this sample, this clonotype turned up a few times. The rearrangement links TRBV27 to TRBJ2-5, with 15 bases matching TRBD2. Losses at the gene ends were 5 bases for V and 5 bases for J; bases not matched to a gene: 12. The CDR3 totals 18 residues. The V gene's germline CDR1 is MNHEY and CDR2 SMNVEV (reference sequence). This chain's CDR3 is CASSLWTSGRAGSETQYF. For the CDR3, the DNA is TGTGCCAGCAGTCTCTGGACTAGCGGGAGGGCCGGGTCGGAGACCCAGTACTTC.

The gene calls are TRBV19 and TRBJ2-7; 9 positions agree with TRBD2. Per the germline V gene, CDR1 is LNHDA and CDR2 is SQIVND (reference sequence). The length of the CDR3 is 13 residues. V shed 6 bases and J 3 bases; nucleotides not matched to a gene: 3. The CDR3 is CASRNSGSYEQYF. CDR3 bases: TGTGCCAGTAGGAATAGCGGGAGCTACGAGCAGTACTTC.

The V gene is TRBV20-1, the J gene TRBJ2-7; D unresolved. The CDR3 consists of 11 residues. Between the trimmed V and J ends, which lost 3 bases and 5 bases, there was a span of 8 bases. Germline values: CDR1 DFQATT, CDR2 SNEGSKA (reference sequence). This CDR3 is CSARWTDEQYF. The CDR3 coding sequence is TGCAGTGCTAGGTGGACGGACGAGCAGTACTTC.

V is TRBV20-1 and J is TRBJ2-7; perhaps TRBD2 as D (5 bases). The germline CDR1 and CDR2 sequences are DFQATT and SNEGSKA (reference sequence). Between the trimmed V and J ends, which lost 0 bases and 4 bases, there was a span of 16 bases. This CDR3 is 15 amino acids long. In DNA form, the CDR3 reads TGCAGTGCTAGAGATCCGCTAGCTATGAAGTACGAGCAGTACTTC. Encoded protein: CSARDPLAMKYEQYF.

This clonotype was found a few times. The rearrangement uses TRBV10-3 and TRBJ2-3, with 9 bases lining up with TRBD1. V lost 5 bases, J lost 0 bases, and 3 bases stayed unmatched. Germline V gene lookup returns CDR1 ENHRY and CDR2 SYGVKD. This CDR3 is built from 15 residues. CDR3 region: CAISLQGASTDTQYF. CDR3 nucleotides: TGTGCCATCAGTTTACAGGGGGCCAGCACAGATACGCAGTATTTT.

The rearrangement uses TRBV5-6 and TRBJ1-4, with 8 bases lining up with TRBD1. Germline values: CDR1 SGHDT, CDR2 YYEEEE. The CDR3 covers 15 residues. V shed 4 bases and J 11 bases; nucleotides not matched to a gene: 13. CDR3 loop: CASSRPGTGIRKLFF. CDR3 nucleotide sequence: TGTGCCAGCAGCCGCCCAGGGACAGGCATTCGGAAACTGTTTTTT.

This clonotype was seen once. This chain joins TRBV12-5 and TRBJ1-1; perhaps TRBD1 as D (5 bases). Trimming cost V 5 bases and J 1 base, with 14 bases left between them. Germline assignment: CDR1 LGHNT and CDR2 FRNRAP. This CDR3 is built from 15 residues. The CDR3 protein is CASGMNSQGNTEAFF. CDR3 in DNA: TGTGCTAGTGGTATGAACTCCCAGGGGAACACTGAAGCTTTCTTT.

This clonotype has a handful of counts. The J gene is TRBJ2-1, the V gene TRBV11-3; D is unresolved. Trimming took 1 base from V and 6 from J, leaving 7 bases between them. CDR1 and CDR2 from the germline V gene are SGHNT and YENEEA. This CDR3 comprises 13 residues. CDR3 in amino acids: CASSLGLVNEQFF. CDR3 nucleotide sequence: TGTGCCAGCAGCTTAGGGCTAGTCAATGAGCAGTTCTTC. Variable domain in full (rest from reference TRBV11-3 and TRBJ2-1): EAGVVQSPRYKIIEKKQPVAFWCNPISGHNTLYWYLQNLGQGPELLIRYENEEAVDDSQLPKDRFSAERLKGVDSTLKIQPAELGDSAVYLCASSLGLVNEQFFGPGTRLTVL.

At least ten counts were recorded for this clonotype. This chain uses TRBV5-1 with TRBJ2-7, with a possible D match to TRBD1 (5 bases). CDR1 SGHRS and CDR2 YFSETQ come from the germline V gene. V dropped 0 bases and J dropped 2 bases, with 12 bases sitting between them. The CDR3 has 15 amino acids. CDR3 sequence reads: CASSLAGDRPYEQYF. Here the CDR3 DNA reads TGCGCCAGCAGCTTGGCCGGAGACAGACCCTACGAGCAGTACTTC.

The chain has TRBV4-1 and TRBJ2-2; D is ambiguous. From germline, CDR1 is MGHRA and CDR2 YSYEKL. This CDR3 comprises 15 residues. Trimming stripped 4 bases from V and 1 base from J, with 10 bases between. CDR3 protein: CASSLETLNTGELFF. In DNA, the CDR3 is TGCGCCAGCAGCCTGGAGACACTGAACACCGGGGAGCTGTTTTTT.

The CDR3 loop is CASTGQGVSGTEAFF. For the CDR3, the DNA is TGTGCCAGCACGGGACAGGGGGTTTCTGGCACTGAAGCTTTCTTT. The chain has TRBV12-3 or TRBV12-4 and TRBJ1-1, with 11 bases identical to TRBD1. V lost 7 bases and J lost 4; bases outside the gene matches: 8. There are 15 residues in the CDR3.

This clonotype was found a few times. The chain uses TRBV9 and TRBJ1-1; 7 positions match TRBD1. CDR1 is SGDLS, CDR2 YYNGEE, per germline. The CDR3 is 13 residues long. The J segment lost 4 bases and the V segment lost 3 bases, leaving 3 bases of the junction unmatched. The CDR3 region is CASSAGQSTEAFF. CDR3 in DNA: TGTGCCAGCAGCGCGGGACAGAGCACTGAAGCTTTCTTT.